The clone carrying this TCR beta chain has just one count. Looked up from germline, CDR1 is SNHLY and CDR2 is FYNNEI. The CDR3 totals 14 residues. The ends lost 2 bases at V and 5 bases at J; junction bases unmatched: 5. These data come from a study of shared T cell receptors in the human thymus. Assay: immunoSEQ multiplex PCR; the TCRdb copy retains only in-frame clones and omits some. The sample has hundreds of thousands of clones, approximately 89% seen once. The same data also went into a second study, on human thymus T cells. Per that study: Corrective cardiac surgery supplied the resected thymus tissue. V and J genes seemed to be used with bias in thymic and blood repertoires.

This TCR came from a boy younger than two with a congenital heart defect. What was sequenced was thymocytes. V usage is TRBV2 and J usage is TRBJ2-5; 7 bases fit TRBD1. The CDR3 bases are TGTGCCAGCAGTGAAATGGGACAGAGGGAGACCCAGTACTTC. This translates into CASSEMGQRETQYF. Using reference TRBV2 and TRBJ2-5 for the parts outside the CDR3, the full variable domain is EPEVTQTPSHQVTQMGQEVILRCVPISNHLYFYWYRQILGQKVEFLVSFYNNEISEKSEIFDDQFSVERPDGSNFTLKIRSTKLEDSAMYFCASSEMGQRETQYFGPGTRLLVL.